The entry below gives a single T cell receptor beta chain sequence along with its context. The sample originates from a study of blood T cell repertoires in COVID-19. Study information: Samples came from the United States, Italy and Spain, spanning acute and convalescent COVID-19.

The CDR3 has 14 residues. Germline CDR1 reads LGHNA; CDR2 reads YNFKEQ. V dropped 3 bases and J dropped 6; count of bases not matched to a gene: 0. Two negative PCRs, clearance, or symptom resolution characterized the recovered Cohort 3 donors. In the original processing: Amplified reference gene primers provided the basis for estimating nucleated cell counts. This table comes from immunoSEQ multiplex PCR, and its TCRdb copy is limited to in-frame clones, with some not included. The V and J calls and clone size are taken from that table; D and trimming were inferred from the DNA. This sample has roughly 190,000 clones, with roughly 90% found just once.

Sequencing input: PBMCs or T cells enriched from blood (not recorded which). This receptor was taken from a woman aged 30 to 39 who had recovered from COVID-19. This chain uses TRBV4-2 with TRBJ1-6, with 9 bases identical to TRBD1. CDR3 in DNA: TGTGCCAGCAGCCAGGGACAGGGTAATTCACCCCTCCACTTT. Its protein product is CASSQGQGNSPLHF.